This T cell receptor (beta chain) was recovered during a study of T cells in Graves' hyperthyroidism and ophthalmopathy. Researchers amplified the TCR beta CDR3 regions from RNA transcripts. First-round RT-PCR of the TCR CDR3 relied on the HTBI primer set. MiXCR was run by TCRdb on the multiplex PCR reads, yielding one entry per CDR3 protein. Of around 360,000 distinct CDR3 sequences in the sample, approximately 14% were seen once. Uncontrolled infection, other autoimmune disease, pregnancy or lactation led to exclusion. Worth noting for this clonotype: Its target is unknown.

Germline V CDR1 and CDR2: DFQATT, SNEGSKA (reference sequence). The CDR3 has 16 residues. V lost 0 bases and J lost 1; bases outside the gene matches: 3. General study findings and limits: Ophthalmopathy prediction by the model preceded onset by a median approximately 5.9 months. Ophthalmopathy was separated from stable hyperthyroidism by a 13 V-J model.

Sequenced material: blood. The sequence was collected from a woman in her sixties with Graves' ophthalmopathy. This chain uses TRBV20-1 with TRBJ2-2; 9 bases align to TRBD1. CDR3 in amino acids: CSARDRGQGNTGELFF. In DNA, the CDR3 is TGCAGTGCTAGAGATCGGGGACAGGGGAACACCGGGGAGCTGTTTTTT.